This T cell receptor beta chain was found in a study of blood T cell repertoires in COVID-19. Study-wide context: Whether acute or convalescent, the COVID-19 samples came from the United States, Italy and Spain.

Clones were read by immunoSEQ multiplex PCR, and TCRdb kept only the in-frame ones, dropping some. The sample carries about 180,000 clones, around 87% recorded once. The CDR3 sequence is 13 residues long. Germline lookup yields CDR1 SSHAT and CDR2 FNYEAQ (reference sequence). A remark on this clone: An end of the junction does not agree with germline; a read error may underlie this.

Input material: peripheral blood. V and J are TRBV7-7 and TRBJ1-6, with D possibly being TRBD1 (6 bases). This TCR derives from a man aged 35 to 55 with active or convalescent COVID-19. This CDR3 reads CASSLGTNSPLHF. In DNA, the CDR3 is TGTGCTAGCAGCTTAGGGACAAATTCACCCCTCCACTTT. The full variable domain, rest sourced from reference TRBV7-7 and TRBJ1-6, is GAGVSQSPRYKVTKRGQDVTLRCDPISSHATLYWYQQALGQGPEFLTYFNYEAQPDKSGLPSDRFSAERPEGSISTLTIQRTEQRDSAMYRCASSLGTNSPLHFGNGTRLTVT.